These T cell receptor beta chains were read from a single sample in a study of blood T cell repertoires in COVID-19. Using immunoSEQ multiplex PCR, the repertoire was profiled, and TCRdb retains in-frame clones only, with some absent. The table shows about 190,000 clones, with 88% occurring only once. The sequencing sample was made of peripheral blood. All receptors come from a man aged 25 to 45 with acute or convalescent COVID-19. Both conserved end residues are part of each CDR3. D genes are given only for firm matches. The listing skips clone size in some rows; elsewhere it reads once, few, many or a size class.

v_gene	j_gene	abundance	d_gene	CDR3aa	CDR3nt
TRBV6-5	TRBJ2-1	NA	TRBD1	CASSYSGQGVREQFF	TGTGCCAGCAGTTATTCAGGACAGGGGGTTAGGGAGCAGTTCTTC
TRBV4-1	TRBJ2-7	once	NA	CASSHGTGYEQYF	TGCGCCAGCAGCCATGGTACAGGCTACGAGCAGTACTTC
TRBV5-1	TRBJ2-5	NA	TRBD1	CASTLDRGETQYF	TGCGCCAGCACCTTAGACAGGGGCGAGACCCAGTACTTC
TRBV28	TRBJ2-6	NA	NA	CASMIPGAISGANVLTF	TGTGCCAGCATGATTCCAGGGGCAATCTCTGGGGCCAACGTCCTGACTTTC
TRBV4-1	TRBJ2-1	NA	TRBD2	CASSYALLAGGWNEQFF	TGCGCCAGCAGCTACGCTTTACTAGCGGGTGGTTGGAATGAGCAGTTCTTC
TRBV18	TRBJ1-6	NA	NA	CASSRVTAGANSPLHF	TGTGCCAGCTCACGCGTTACGGCAGGCGCAAATTCACCCCTCCACTTT
TRBV6-5	TRBJ1-1	NA	TRBD1	CASSLIRGRRTEAFF	TGTGCCAGCAGCCTGATCAGGGGGCGGAGGACTGAAGCTTTCTTT
TRBV19	TRBJ2-7	NA	NA	CASQGRGVYEQYF	TGTGCCAGTCAAGGCAGGGGGGTCTACGAGCAGTACTTC
TRBV28	TRBJ2-1	NA	NA	CASSPGIREQFF	TGTGCCAGCAGTCCCGGGATTAGGGAGCAGTTCTTC
TRBV11-3	TRBJ1-1	NA	TRBD1	CASSLQGAEAFF	TGTGCCAGCAGCTTACAGGGGGCTGAAGCTTTCTTT
TRBV4-2	TRBJ2-3	once	TRBD2	CASSQGRGPDTQYF	TGTGCCAGCAGCCAGGGGAGGGGCCCCGATACGCAGTATTTT
TRBV6-5	TRBJ2-3	NA	TRBD2	CASSPTSGIVDTQYF	TGTGCCAGCAGTCCAACTAGCGGGATAGTAGATACGCAGTATTTT
TRBV9	TRBJ2-3	NA	TRBD2	CASSVRTSGGPISTDTQYF	TGTGCCAGCAGCGTCCGGACTAGCGGGGGCCCCATTAGCACAGATACGCAGTATTTT
TRBV3-1/TRBV3-2	TRBJ1-3	NA	NA	CASRVPGTGLWRGNTIYF	TGTGCCAGCAGGGTCCCCGGGACGGGACTCTGGAGGGGAAACACCATATATTTT
TRBV4-1	TRBJ2-1	NA	NA	CASSQTPGLLYNEQFF	TGCGCCAGCAGCCAAACCCCGGGACTGCTTTACAATGAGCAGTTCTTC
TRBV6-1	TRBJ2-3	NA	NA	CASSVRRGWSTDTQYF	TGTGCCAGCAGTGTTCGGCGGGGCTGGAGCACAGATACGCAGTATTTT
TRBV14	TRBJ2-7	NA	NA	CASSQVWSSAYEQYF	TGTGCCAGCAGCCAAGTTTGGTCTAGCGCGTACGAGCAGTACTTC
TRBV20-1	TRBJ2-4	NA	NA	CSASRLVGYDIQYF	TGCAGTGCGAGTAGACTAGTCGGGTATGACATTCAGTACTTC
TRBV13	TRBJ1-5	NA	NA	CASSWGHLNQPQHF	TGTGCCAGCAGCTGGGGACACCTCAATCAGCCCCAGCATTTT
TRBV2	TRBJ2-7	NA	TRBD1	CASRPTGVGHEQYF	TGTGCCAGCAGGCCGACAGGGGTTGGCCACGAGCAGTACTTC
TRBV3-1/TRBV3-2	TRBJ2-5	NA	TRBD1	CASSQMTGQETQYF	TGTGCCAGCAGCCAAATGACAGGGCAAGAGACCCAGTACTTC
TRBV7-8	TRBJ1-1	NA	NA	CASSRQENTEAFF	TGTGCCAGCAGCCGACAGGAGAACACTGAAGCTTTCTTT
TRBV4-1	TRBJ2-7	NA	TRBD2	CASSQDRDLAGGPYEQYF	TGCGCCAGCAGCCAAGATAGGGACCTTGCGGGAGGGCCCTACGAGCAGTACTTC
TRBV28	TRBJ1-5	once	NA	CASSGGGPNQPQHF	TGTGCCAGCAGTGGGGGGGGACCCAATCAGCCCCAGCATTTT